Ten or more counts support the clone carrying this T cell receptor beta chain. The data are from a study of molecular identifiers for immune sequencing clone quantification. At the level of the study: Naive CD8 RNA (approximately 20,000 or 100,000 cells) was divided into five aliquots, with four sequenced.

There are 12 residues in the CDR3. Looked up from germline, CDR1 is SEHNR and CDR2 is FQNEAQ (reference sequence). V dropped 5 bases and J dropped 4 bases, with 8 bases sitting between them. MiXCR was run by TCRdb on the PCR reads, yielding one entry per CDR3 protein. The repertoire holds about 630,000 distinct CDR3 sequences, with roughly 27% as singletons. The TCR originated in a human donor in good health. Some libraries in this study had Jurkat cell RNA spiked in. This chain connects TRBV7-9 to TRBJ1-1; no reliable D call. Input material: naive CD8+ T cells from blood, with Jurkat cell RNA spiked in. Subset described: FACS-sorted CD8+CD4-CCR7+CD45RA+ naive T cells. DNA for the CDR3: TGTGCCAGCAGCAGAGAGATCACTGAAGCTTTCTTT. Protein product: CASSREITEAFF.